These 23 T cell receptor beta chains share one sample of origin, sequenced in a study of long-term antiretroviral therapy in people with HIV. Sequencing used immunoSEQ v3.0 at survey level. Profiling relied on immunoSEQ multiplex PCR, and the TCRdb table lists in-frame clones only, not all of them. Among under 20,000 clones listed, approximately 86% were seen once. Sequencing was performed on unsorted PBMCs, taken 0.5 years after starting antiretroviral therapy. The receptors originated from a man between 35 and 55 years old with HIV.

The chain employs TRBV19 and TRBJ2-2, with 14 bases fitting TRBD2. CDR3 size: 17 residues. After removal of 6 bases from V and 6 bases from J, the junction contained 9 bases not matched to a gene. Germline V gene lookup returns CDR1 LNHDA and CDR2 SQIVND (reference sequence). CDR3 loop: CASRGLAGAAGAGELFF. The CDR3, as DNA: TGTGCCAGTAGGGGACTAGCGGGAGCCGCGGGGGCCGGGGAGCTGTTTTTT.

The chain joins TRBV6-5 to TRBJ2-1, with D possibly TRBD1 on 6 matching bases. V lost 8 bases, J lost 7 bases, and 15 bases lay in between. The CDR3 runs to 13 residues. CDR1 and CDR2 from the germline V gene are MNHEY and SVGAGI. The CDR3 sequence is CASFNDQGNEQFF. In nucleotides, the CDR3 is TGTGCCAGCTTCAACGACCAGGGGAATGAGCAGTTCTTC.

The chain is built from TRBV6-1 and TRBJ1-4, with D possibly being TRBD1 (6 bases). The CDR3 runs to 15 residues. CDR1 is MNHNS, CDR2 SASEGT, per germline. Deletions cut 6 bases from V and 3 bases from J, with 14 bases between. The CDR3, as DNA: TGTGCCAGCAGACAGGGAGGTTTGGCTAATGAAAAACTGTTTTTT. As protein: CASRQGGLANEKLFF.

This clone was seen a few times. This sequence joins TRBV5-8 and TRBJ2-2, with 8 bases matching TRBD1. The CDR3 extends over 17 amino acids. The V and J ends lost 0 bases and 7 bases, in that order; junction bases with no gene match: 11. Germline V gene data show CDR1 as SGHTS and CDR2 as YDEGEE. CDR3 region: CASSLGGQALSIGELFF. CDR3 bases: TGTGCCAGCAGCTTGGGGGGACAGGCCCTGTCGATCGGGGAGCTGTTTTTT.

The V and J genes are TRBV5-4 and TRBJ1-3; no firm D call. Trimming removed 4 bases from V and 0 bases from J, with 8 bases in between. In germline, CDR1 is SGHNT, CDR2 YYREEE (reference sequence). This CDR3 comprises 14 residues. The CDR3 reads CASSLGSSGNTIYF. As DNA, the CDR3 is TGTGCCAGCAGCCTGGGCAGCTCTGGAAACACCATATATTTT.

The CDR3 DNA reads as TGTGCCAGCTCGGCCAGTGGGGCTCAAGAGACCCAGTACTTC. Its protein product is CASSASGAQETQYF. V usage is TRBV18 and J usage is TRBJ2-5, with a possible D match to TRBD1 (5 bases). The V gene's germline CDR1 is KGHSH and CDR2 LQKENI. The CDR3 is 14 residues long. V lost 6 bases to trimming and J lost 2 bases, with 13 bases between them. The full variable domain, in which reference TRBV18 and TRBJ2-5 provide the parts outside the CDR3, is NAGVMQNPRHLVRRRGQEARLRCSPMKGHSHVYWYRQLPEEGLKFMVYLQKENIIDESGMPKERFSAEFPKEGPSILRIQQVVRGDSAAYFCASSASGAQETQYFGPGTRLLVL.

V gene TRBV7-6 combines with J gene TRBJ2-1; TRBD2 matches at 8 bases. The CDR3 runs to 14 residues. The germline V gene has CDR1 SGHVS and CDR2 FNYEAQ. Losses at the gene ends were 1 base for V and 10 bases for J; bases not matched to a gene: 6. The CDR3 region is CASSLGGGREEQFF. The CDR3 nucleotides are TGTGCCAGCAGCTTAGGCGGGGGGAGGGAGGAGCAGTTCTTC.

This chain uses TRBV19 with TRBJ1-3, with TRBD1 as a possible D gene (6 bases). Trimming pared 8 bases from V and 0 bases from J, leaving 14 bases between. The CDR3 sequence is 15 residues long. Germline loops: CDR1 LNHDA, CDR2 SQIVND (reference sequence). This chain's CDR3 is CASAGQTFSGNTIYF. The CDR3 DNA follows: TGTGCCAGTGCAGGACAGACCTTCTCTGGAAACACCATATATTTT. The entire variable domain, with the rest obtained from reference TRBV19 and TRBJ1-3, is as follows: DGGITQSPKYLFRKEGQNVTLSCEQNLNHDAMYWYRQDPGQGLRLIYYSQIVNDFQKGDIAEGYSVSREKKESFPLTVTSAQKNPTAFYLCASAGQTFSGNTIYFGEGSWLTVV.

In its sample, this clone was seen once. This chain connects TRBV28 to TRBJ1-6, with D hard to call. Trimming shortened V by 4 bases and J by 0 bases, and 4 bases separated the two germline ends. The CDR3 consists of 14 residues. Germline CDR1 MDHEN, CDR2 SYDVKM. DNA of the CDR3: TGTGCCAGCAGTTCCCGCTCCTATAATTCACCCCTCCACTTT. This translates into CASSSRSYNSPLHF.

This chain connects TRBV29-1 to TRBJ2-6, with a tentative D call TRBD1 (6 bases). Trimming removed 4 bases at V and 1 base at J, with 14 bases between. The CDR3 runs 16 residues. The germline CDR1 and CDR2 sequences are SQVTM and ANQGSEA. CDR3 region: CSVAGTGPSGANVLTF. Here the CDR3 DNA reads TGCAGCGTTGCGGGTACAGGGCCGTCTGGGGCCAACGTCCTGACTTTC.

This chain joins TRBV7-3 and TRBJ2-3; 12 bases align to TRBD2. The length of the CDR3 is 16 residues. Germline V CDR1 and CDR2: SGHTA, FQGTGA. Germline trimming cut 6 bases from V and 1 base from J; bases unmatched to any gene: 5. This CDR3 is CASSPLAGGRTDTQYF. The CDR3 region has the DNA TGTGCCAGCAGTCCTCTAGCGGGGGGGCGCACAGATACGCAGTATTTT.

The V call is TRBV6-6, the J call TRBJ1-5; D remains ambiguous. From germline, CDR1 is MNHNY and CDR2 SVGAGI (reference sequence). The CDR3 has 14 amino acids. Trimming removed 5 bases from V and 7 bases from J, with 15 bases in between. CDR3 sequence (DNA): TGTGCCAGCAGTCACCGTCCAGGTTCGCAGCCCCAGCATTTT. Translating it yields CASSHRPGSQPQHF.

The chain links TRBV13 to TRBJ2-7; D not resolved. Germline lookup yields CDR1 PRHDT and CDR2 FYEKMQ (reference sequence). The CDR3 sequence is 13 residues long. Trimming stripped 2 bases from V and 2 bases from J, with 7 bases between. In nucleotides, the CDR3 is TGTGCCAGCAGCTTAAAGTTTCCCTACGAGCAGTACTTC. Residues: CASSLKFPYEQYF.

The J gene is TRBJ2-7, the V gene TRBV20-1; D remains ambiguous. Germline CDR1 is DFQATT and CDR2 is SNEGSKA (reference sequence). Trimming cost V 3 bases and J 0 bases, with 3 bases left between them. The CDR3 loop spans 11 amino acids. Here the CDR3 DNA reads TGCAGTGCTAGTTACTCCTACGAGCAGTACTTC. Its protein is CSASYSYEQYF.

Here the CDR3 reads CASSTGHGNTIYF. The CDR3 DNA reads TGCGCCAGCAGCACGGGACACGGAAACACCATATATTTT. The genes are TRBV4-3 and TRBJ1-3, with D tentatively TRBD1 (6 bases). The CDR3 is made up of 13 amino acids. In germline, CDR1 is LGHNA, CDR2 YSLEER. Trimming took off 5 bases at V and 4 bases at J, with 9 bases between the two ends.

CDR3 in amino acids: CASAQGGGHYNEQFF. The CDR3 bases are TGTGCCAGCGCCCAAGGGGGAGGGCACTACAATGAGCAGTTCTTC. The genes are TRBV7-3 and TRBJ2-1; D possibly corresponds to TRBD2 (7 bases). The V and J ends lost 8 bases and 3 bases respectively, with 17 bases between them. CDR3 length: 15 residues. Germline V lookup: CDR1 SGHTA, CDR2 FQGTGA.

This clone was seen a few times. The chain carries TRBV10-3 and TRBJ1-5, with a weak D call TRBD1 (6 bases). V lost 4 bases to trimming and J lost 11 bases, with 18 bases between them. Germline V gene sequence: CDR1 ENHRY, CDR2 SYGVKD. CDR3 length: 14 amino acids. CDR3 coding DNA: TGTGCCATCAGTGGGGCAGGGGAACAATCAGCCCAGCATTTT. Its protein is CAISGAGEQSAQHF.

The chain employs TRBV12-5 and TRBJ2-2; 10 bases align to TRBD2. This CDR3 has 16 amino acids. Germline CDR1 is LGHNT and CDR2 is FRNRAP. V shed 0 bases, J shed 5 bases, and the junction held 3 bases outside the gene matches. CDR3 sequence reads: CASGLVRTSGTGELFF. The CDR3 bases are TGTGCTAGTGGTTTGGTAAGGACTAGCGGAACCGGGGAGCTGTTTTTT.

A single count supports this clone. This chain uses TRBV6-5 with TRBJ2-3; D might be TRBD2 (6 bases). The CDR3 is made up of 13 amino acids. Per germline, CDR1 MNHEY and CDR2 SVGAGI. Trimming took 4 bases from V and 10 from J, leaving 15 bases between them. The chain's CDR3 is CASSSGTLRAQYF. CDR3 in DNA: TGTGCCAGCAGTTCCGGGACTCTTAGGGCGCAGTATTTT.

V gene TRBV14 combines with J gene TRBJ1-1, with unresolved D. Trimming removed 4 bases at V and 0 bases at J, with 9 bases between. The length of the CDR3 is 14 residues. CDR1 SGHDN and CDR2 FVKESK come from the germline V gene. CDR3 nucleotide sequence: TGTGCCAGCAGCCGAACGGTGATGAACACTGAAGCTTTCTTT. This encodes CASSRTVMNTEAFF.

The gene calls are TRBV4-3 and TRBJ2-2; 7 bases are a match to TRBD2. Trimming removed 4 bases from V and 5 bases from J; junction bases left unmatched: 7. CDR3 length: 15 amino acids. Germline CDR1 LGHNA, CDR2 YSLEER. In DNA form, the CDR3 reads TGCGCCAGCAGCCGGAGGGAGGGCCGAACCGGGGAGCTGTTTTTT. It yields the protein CASSRREGRTGELFF.

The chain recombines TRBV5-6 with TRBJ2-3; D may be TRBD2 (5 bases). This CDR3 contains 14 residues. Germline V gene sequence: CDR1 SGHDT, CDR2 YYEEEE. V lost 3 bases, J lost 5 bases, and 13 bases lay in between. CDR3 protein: CASSYEGRGDTQYF. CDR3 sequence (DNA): TGTGCCAGCAGCTATGAAGGACGGGGAGATACGCAGTATTTT.

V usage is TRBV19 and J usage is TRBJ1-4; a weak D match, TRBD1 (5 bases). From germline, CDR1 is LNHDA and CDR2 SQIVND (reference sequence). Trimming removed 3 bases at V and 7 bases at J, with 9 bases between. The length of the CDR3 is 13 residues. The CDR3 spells CASSMQGGEKLFF. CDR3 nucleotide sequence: TGTGCCAGTAGTATGCAGGGAGGTGAAAAACTGTTTTTT.